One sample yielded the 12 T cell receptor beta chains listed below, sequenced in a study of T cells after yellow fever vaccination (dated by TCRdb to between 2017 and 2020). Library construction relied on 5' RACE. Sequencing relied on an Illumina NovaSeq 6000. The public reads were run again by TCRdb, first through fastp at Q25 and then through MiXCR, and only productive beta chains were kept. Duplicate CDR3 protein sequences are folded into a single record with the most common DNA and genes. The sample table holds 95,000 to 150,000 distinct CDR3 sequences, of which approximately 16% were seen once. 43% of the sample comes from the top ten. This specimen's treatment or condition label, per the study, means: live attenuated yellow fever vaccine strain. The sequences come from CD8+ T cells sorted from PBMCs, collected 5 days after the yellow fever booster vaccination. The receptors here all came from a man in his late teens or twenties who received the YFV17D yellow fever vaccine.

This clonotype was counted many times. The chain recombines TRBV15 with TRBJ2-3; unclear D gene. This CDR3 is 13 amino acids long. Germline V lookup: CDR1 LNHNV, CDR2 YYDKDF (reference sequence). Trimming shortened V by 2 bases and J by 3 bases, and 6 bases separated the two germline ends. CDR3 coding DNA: TGTGCCACCAGCAGATCCGGGACAGATACGCAGTATTTT. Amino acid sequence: CATSRSGTDTQYF.

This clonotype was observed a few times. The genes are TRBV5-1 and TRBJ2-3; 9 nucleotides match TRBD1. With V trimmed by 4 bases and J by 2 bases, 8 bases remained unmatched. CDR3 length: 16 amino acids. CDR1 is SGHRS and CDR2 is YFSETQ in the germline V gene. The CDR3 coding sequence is TGCGCCAGCAGCGGCGGGACAGGGCGAAACACAGATACGCAGTATTTT. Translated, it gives CASSGGTGRNTDTQYF. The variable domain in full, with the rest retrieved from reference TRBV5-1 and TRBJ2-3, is KAGVTQTPRYLIKTRGQQVTLSCSPISGHRSVSWYQQTPGQGLQFLFEYFSETQRNKGNFPGRFSGRQFSNSRSEMNVSTLELGDSALYLCASSGGTGRNTDTQYFGPGTRLTVL.

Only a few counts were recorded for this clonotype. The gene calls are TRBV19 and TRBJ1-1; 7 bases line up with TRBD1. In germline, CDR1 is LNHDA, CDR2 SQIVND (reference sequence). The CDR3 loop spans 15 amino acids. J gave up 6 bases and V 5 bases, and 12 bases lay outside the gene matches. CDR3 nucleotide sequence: TGTGCCAGTAGTGCCCGCCGGACAGGAAGGGCTGAAGCTTTCTTT. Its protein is CASSARRTGRAEAFF.

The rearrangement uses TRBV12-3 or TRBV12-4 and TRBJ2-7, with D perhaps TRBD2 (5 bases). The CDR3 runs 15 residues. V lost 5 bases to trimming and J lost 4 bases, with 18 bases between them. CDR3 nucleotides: TGTGCCAGCAGTCCCCAGCTACAGTCGGGATACGAGCAGTACTTC. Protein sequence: CASSPQLQSGYEQYF.

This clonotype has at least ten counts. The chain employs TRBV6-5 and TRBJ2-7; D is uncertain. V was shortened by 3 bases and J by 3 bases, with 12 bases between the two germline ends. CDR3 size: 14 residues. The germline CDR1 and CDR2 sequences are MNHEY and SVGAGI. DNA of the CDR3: TGTGCCAGCAGTTATTCGTCCAGGAACTACGAGCAGTACTTC. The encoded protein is CASSYSSRNYEQYF.

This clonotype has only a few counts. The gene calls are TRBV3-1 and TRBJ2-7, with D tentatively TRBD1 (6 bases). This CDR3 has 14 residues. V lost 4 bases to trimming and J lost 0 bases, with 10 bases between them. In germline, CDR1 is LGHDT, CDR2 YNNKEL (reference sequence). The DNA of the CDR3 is TGTGCCAGCAGCCCCTCACAGGGCTCCTACGAGCAGTACGTC. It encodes CASSPSQGSYEQYV.

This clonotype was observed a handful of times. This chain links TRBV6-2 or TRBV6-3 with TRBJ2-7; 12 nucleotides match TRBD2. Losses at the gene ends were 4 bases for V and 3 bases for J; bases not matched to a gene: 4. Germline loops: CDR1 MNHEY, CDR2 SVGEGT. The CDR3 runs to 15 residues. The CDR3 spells CASSLGLAGNYEQYV. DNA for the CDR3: TGTGCCAGCAGTTTAGGACTAGCGGGGAACTACGAGCAGTACGTC.

The DNA for the CDR3 is TGTGCCAGCAGCTCGGACAGTAACACCGGGGAGCTGTTTTTT. Protein product: CASSSDSNTGELFF. V and J are TRBV11-3 and TRBJ2-2; the D gene is possibly TRBD1 (6 bases). The V gene lost 4 bases and the J gene lost 2 bases, with 8 bases spanning the gap. The length of the CDR3 is 14 residues. CDR1 and CDR2 from the germline V gene are SGHNT and YENEEA.

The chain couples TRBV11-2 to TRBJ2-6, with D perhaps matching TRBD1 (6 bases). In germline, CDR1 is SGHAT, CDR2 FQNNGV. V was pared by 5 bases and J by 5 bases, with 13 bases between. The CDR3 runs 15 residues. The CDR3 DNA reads TGTGCCAGCAGCCCACAGGGTGGTCGGGCCAACGTCCTGACTTTC. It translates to CASSPQGGRANVLTF.

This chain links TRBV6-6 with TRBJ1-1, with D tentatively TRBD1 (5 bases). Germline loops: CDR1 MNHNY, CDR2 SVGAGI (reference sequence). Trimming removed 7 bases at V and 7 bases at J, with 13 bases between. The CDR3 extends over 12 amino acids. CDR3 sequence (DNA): TGTGCCAGCATCATGGGGGACGGTGAAGCTTTCTTT. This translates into CASIMGDGEAFF.

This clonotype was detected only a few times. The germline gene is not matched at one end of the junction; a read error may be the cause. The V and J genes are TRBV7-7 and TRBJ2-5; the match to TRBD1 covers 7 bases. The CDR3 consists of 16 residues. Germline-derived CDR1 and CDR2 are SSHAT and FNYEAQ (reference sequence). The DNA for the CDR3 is TGTGCTAGCAGCAAGGGGACAGCCCTATTAAAGGAGACCCAGTACTTC. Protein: CASSKGTALLKETQYF.

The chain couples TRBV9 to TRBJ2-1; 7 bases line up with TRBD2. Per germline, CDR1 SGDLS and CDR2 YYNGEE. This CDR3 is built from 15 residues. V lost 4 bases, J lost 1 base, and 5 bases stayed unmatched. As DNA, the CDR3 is TGTGCCAGCAGCCCACCTAGCGGTTCCTACAATGAGCAGTTCTTC. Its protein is CASSPPSGSYNEQFF.